This TCR beta chain was recovered during a study of T cell repertoires in cytomegalovirus infection. For the study at large: Public TCR beta signatures marked donors with CMV infection and the matching HLA.

Findings of the study overall: CMV-specific TCR beta clonotypes restricted by HLA-C dominated the ex vivo response.

Details on this clonotype: The antigen is not known.

TCRdb ran MiXCR on the reads and lists one entry per CDR3 protein. The sample includes some 230,000 distinct CDR3 sequences, over 20% of them seen just once. Germline loops: CDR1 SGHDN, CDR2 FVKESK. The CDR3 extends over 17 amino acids. V lost 4 bases and J lost 2, with 18 bases in between. This TCR was sampled from a human donor in good health (CMV status not recorded). Some clones in this sample may be carry-over from other donors' samples. The V call is TRBV14, the J call TRBJ2-1, with D perhaps TRBD1 or TRBD2 (5 bases each). Sequenced sample: CD8+ T cells from PBMCs. The CDR3 loop is CASSRRKGSVPYNEQFF. The DNA of the CDR3 is TGTGCCAGCAGCCGAAGAAAGGGGAGTGTCCCCTACAATGAGCAGTTCTTC.